The source of this TCR beta chain is a study of regulatory T cells in long-lasting Graves disease (dated by TCRdb to the early 2020s). General notes on the study: To count as having persistent Graves' disease, a patient had to have received antithyroid drug treatment for over 5 years with TSH receptor autoantibodies remaining persistently positive. Patients with persistent Graves' disease were compared with patients with newly diagnosed Graves' disease using TCR sequencing and RNA sequencing of peripheral blood. The study was conducted in China and was registered as a clinical trial. A total of roughly 35 samples underwent TCR sequencing: around 13 from persistent and approximately 20 from newly diagnosed Graves' disease patients. In the clinical cohort, patients with persistent Graves' disease had used antithyroid drugs for an average of roughly ten years.

The CDR3 contains 13 residues, cysteine and phenylalanine counted. CDR3 DNA is the only sequence kept; it has 39 bases, read in frame from the first base. V and J are truncated by 6 bases and 5 bases respectively, leaving an intervening sequence of 14 bases. The germline V gene provides CDR1 MNHEY and CDR2 SVGEGT. The time point label, read with the paper, signifies: persistent/refractory GD, antithyroid drugs over 5 years with positive TRAb. RNA was extracted from PBMCs in TRIzol for both TCR sequencing and RNA sequencing. The diagnosis of Graves' disease followed American Thyroid Association guidelines. Recruitment of patients was carried out at an endocrinology department in Xi'an, China. Each patient gave around 9.2 milliliters of peripheral blood, collected in an EDTA anticoagulant tube. Ficoll Paque Plus density gradient separation was used to isolate PBMCs, and no additional T cell sorting was done. An Agilent 2100 Bioanalyzer and agarose gel were used to check RNA quality, while a NanoDrop 2000 measured RNA concentration.

Library preparation used multiplex PCR. TCRdb records Illumina HiSeq 4000 as the sequencer. To build TCR beta libraries, CDR3 regions were amplified by Arm-PCR using iRepertoire HTBI primers. Before sequencing, the PCR products went through gel purification. Under the source paper's analysis protocol: Gene usage analysis of CDR3 amino acid clonotypes used the approximately 62 TRBV and some 13 TRBJ segments found across samples. Filtered high-quality paired reads were merged into contigs using COPE and FqMerger. Contigs were aligned with BLAST to IMGT TRBV, TRBD and TRBJ reference genes, and CDR3 was defined per IMGT. Any clonotype with a frequency above 0.1% was counted as a highly expanded clone. Shannon entropy served as the measure of repertoire diversity, while the Gini coefficient captured V-J evenness. A clonotype was considered public if more than one individual shared it. The public reads were quality trimmed at Q25 with fastp and then assembled into clones with MiXCR by TCRdb, keeping productive beta chains. Rows with one shared CDR3 protein collapse into an entry with the most common genes and DNA. In this record, the V and J calls reflect TCRdb's handling and not the investigators' own analysis. The sample table holds a few hundred thousand distinct CDR3 sequences, of which 23% were seen once. The top ten clones comprise 26% of the sample.

Here is what the overall study found, with its caveats: The authors noted that the small sample size was a limitation that may lower accuracy. TRBV28, TRBJ1-2 and TRBJ2-5 were preferentially used in persistent disease, while TRBV20-1 and TRBJ2-1 were favored in newly diagnosed disease. Sequencing and analysis were limited to the TCR beta chain. Persistent Graves' disease patients showed lower TCR Shannon entropy and fewer highly expanded clones than newly diagnosed patients, suggesting clonal expansion. Because the primary lesion, thyroid tissue, could not be accessed, the study looked at peripheral blood alone. More public clonotypes were shared among persistent patients (under 3,000) than among newly diagnosed patients (966).

This clonotype was detected many times. The clone's antigen remains unknown. Base quality data are lacking; no much larger clone is found one base away. This clonotype was obtained from a female donor with Graves disease. The starting material was peripheral blood mononuclear cells (PBMCs), obtained when the disease was refractory, from a patient treated with antithyroid drugs. Recombination connected TRBV6-2 or TRBV6-3 to TRBJ2-7; the D gene is perhaps TRBD1, on 6 matching bases. The DNA sequence is as follows: TGTGCCAGCAGGGACAGCACTATTAACGAGCAGTACTTC. Translated, it reads CASRDSTINEQYF.